This T cell receptor (beta chain) was identified during a study of low-dose radiotherapy and immunotherapy resistance in tumors. For the study at large: Nivolumab was given to patients as a 240 mg flat dose every two weeks, and ipilimumab at 1 mg/kg every six weeks. Both were delivered intravenously. Oral aspirin at 300 mg was taken daily by patients for four cycles, beginning on cycle 1 day 1.

Germline assignment: CDR1 MNHNY and CDR2 SVGAGI (reference sequence). The CDR3 covers 13 residues. The V end was cut by 8 bases, the J end by 2 bases, with 11 bases between. cDNA synthesis used a TRAV/TRBV-specific primer set for both chains. TCR amplification involved roughly 21 PCR cycles with a constant-region primer and V-primer adapter. TCRdb independently ran MiXCR on the reads; one entry per CDR3 protein. The profile shows about 80,000 distinct CDR3 sequences, 15% to 20% of them singletons. Noted time point: after trial treatment. Treatment meaning: LDRT plus nivolumab, ipilimumab, low-dose cyclophosphamide and aspirin (RACIN trial).

The material sequenced was PBMCs, taken after low-dose radiotherapy plus immunotherapy. The sequence derives from a male donor with prostate cancer. The rearrangement links TRBV6-6 to TRBJ2-3; D gene uncertain. CDR3 in amino acids: CASGPSPTDTQYF. The CDR3 nucleotides are TGTGCCAGCGGGCCCTCACCCACAGATACGCAGTATTTT.